The 31 T cell receptor beta chains presented below share a single source sample, sequenced in a study of shared clonotypes between healthy human individuals (dated by TCRdb to about 2020). Preparation of the library involved the immunoSEQ multiplex PCR assay. TCRdb took this table from immuneACCESS and kept in-frame rearrangements with V and J called. Such tables lack part of the clones; where checked against another copy, unresolved V genes explain under half of the gap, and the rest is unexplained. The sample data list a few million clones, and more than 80% of these were observed just once. Of the sample, approximately 0.4% falls within the top ten clones. Sequences were obtained from naive CD4+ T cells from PBMCs. The intended sense of this specimen's cell subset or site label: CD45RA+ positively selected. These TCRs come from a man aged 18-30 years in good health. Some clones in this sample may be carry-over from other donors' samples.

This chain uses TRBV5-1 with TRBJ1-6; possible D gene TRBD1, 5 bases. The CDR3 length is 13 residues. V was pared by 4 bases and J by 3 bases, with 5 bases between. The germline gives CDR1 SGHRS, CDR2 YFSETQ. The CDR3 DNA follows: TGCGCCAGCAGCGACAGCTATAATTCACCCCTCCACTTT. It translates to CASSDSYNSPLHF.

This chain uses TRBV20-1 with TRBJ1-2; the D is unclear. This CDR3 has 10 amino acids. V was pared by 5 bases and J by 7 bases, with 8 bases between. Germline CDR1 and CDR2: DFQATT and SNEGSKA (reference sequence). The CDR3 sequence is CSAHAGGYTF. CDR3 coding DNA: TGCAGTGCTCACGCGGGTGGCTACACCTTC.

V is TRBV4-2 and J is TRBJ2-3; weak D call: TRBD2 (6 bases). This CDR3 comprises 15 residues. CDR1 and CDR2 (germline): LGHNA, YNFKEQ. Trimming removed 4 bases from V and 0 bases from J, with 11 bases in between. CDR3 amino acids: CASSPSGPSTDTQYF. The CDR3 DNA is TGTGCCAGCAGCCCCAGCGGGCCTAGCACAGATACGCAGTATTTT.

This sequence joins TRBV11-2 and TRBJ2-3; 7 bases fit TRBD2. With V trimmed by 1 base and J by 2 bases, 6 bases remained unmatched. CDR3 length: 16 residues. The germline V gene has CDR1 SGHAT and CDR2 FQNNGV. DNA of the CDR3: TGTGCCAGCAGCTTAGCGGCGGGAGTAGTCACAGATACGCAGTATTTT. Translating it yields CASSLAAGVVTDTQYF.

The gene calls are TRBV29-1 and TRBJ2-1; 8 bases match TRBD1. CDR3 length: 11 amino acids. Germline loops: CDR1 SQVTM, CDR2 ANQGSEA. The trim removed 6 bases at V and 8 bases at J, leaving 3 bases unmatched. The CDR3 nucleotides read TGCAGCGTGGACAGGGTGGATGAGCAGTTCTTC. Encoded protein: CSVDRVDEQFF.

Concerning this clone: This specimen includes other DNA sequences encoding the same CDR3. The chain joins TRBV5-1 to TRBJ1-2, with 10 bases matching TRBD1. The CDR3 length is 14 residues. V lost 0 bases, J lost 8 bases, and 4 bases stayed unmatched. Per germline, CDR1 SGHRS and CDR2 YFSETQ. The CDR3 sequence is CASSLGQGARGYTF. CDR3 DNA: TGCGCCAGCAGCTTGGGACAGGGGGCGCGGGGCTACACCTTC.

The chain employs TRBV7-8 and TRBJ1-4; 10 bases are shared with TRBD1. The CDR3 is 15 residues long. V trimming: 5 bases; J trimming: 7 bases; junction bases outside the gene matches: 7. Germline V gene sequence: CDR1 SGHVS, CDR2 FQNEAQ. The CDR3 here is CASSTGTGVREKLFF. CDR3 nucleotide sequence: TGTGCCAGCAGCACAGGGACAGGGGTCCGTGAAAAACTGTTTTTT. Filled out from reference TRBV7-8 and TRBJ1-4, the complete variable domain reads GAGVSQSPRYKVAKRGQDVALRCDPISGHVSLFWYQQALGQGPEFLTYFQNEAQLDKSGLPSDRFFAERPEGSVSTLKIQRTQQEDSAVYLCASSTGTGVREKLFFGSGTQLSVL.

The chain links TRBV21-1 to TRBJ1-3. TRBV21-1 is a pseudogene segment. The CDR3 spans 15 residues. As DNA, the CDR3 is TGTGCCAGCAGCAAAGAGGGTTTACCTGGAAACACCATATATTTT. The encoded protein is CASSKEGLPGNTIYF.

CDR3 sequence (DNA): TGTGCCAGCAGCTTGCGTCCCACGCAGAATAGCTACAATGAGCAGTTCTTC. Amino acids: CASSLRPTQNSYNEQFF. The chain recombines TRBV7-3 with TRBJ2-1; D unclear. This CDR3 comprises 17 residues. Germline loops: CDR1 SGHTA, CDR2 FQGTGA. The ends were cut back, 3 bases at V and 3 bases at J, with 18 bases in the middle.

This sequence joins TRBV4-2 and TRBJ2-7; 8 nucleotides agree with TRBD2. The V and J ends lost 4 bases and 0 bases, in that order; junction bases with no gene match: 5. The length of the CDR3 is 15 residues. The V gene's germline CDR1 is LGHNA and CDR2 YNFKEQ. CDR3 DNA sequence: TGTGCCAGCAGCCGGTTGAGCGGGAGCTCCTACGAGCAGTACTTC. Translating gives CASSRLSGSSYEQYF.

This chain joins TRBV2 and TRBJ2-7; D unresolved. Trimming left V 6 bases short and J 6 bases short, with 15 bases between. Germline CDR1 SNHLY, CDR2 FYNNEI. The CDR3 contains 13 residues. CDR3 nucleotide sequence: TGTGCCAGCAGCCCCCTTGAAATGGGCGAGCAGTACTTC. Protein sequence: CASSPLEMGEQYF.

This clone was recorded once. The gene calls are TRBV7-3 and TRBJ1-2, with 7 bases matching TRBD1. Germline CDR1 and CDR2: SGHTA and FQGTGA. V shed 2 bases, J shed 6 bases, and the junction held 12 bases outside the gene matches. This CDR3 is 16 amino acids long. The CDR3 bases are TGTGCCAGCAGCTTATACCCCCAGACAGGGTCGCATGGCTACACCTTC. Translation gives CASSLYPQTGSHGYTF.

The chain couples TRBV2 to TRBJ2-7; 8 nucleotides line up with TRBD2. The CDR3 is 14 residues long. Germline CDR1 SNHLY, CDR2 FYNNEI. J was trimmed by 4 bases and V by 2 bases; bases with no gene match: 4. CDR3 in amino acids: CASSEHPGGYEQYF. DNA for the CDR3: TGTGCCAGCAGTGAACATCCGGGAGGGTACGAGCAGTACTTC. The variable domain in full, completed from reference TRBV2 and TRBJ2-7, reads EPEVTQTPSHQVTQMGQEVILRCVPISNHLYFYWYRQILGQKVEFLVSFYNNEISEKSEIFDDQFSVERPDGSNFTLKIRSTKLEDSAMYFCASSEHPGGYEQYFGPGTRLTVT.

The rearrangement uses TRBV6-1 and TRBJ2-3; D ambiguous. V was cut by 7 bases and J by 2 bases, with 10 bases left in between. Germline CDR1 MNHNS, CDR2 SASEGT. CDR3 size: 13 residues. CDR3 in amino acids: CASNGDITDTQYF. The CDR3 bases are TGTGCCAGCAATGGAGACATCACAGATACGCAGTATTTT.

This clone was seen only once. The rearrangement joins TRBV18 to TRBJ2-3; no clear D gene. Germline V gene lookup returns CDR1 KGHSH and CDR2 LQKENI. Trimming removed 3 bases at V and 6 bases at J, with 16 bases between. This CDR3 comprises 15 residues. This chain's CDR3 is CASSPVVAREDTQYF. The CDR3 region has the DNA TGTGCCAGCTCACCGGTTGTAGCAAGAGAGGATACGCAGTATTTT.

The genes are TRBV5-1 and TRBJ1-1, with D maybe TRBD1 (5 bases). V was pared by 0 bases and J by 2 bases, with 14 bases between. The CDR3 contains 16 residues. Germline assignment: CDR1 SGHRS and CDR2 YFSETQ. The CDR3 loop reads CASSLGRGNLNTEAFF. Written as DNA, the CDR3 is TGCGCCAGCAGCTTGGGACGGGGGAATTTAAACACTGAAGCTTTCTTT.

This chain links TRBV9 with TRBJ1-2; 7 bases fit TRBD1. J was trimmed by 5 bases and V by 3 bases; bases with no gene match: 10. The germline gives CDR1 SGDLS, CDR2 YYNGEE. The CDR3 runs to 15 residues. The CDR3 sequence: CASSGGGTAFYGYTF. DNA for the CDR3: TGTGCCAGCAGCGGCGGCGGGACAGCCTTTTATGGCTACACCTTC.

The chain employs TRBV6-1 and TRBJ1-3; D not resolved. CDR3 length: 17 amino acids. Germline loops: CDR1 MNHNS, CDR2 SASEGT. The V and J ends lost 2 bases and 0 bases respectively, with 14 bases between them. For the CDR3, the DNA is TGTGCCAGCAGTGAATTTCAGCTCGTCCACTCTGGAAACACCATATATTTT. It translates to CASSEFQLVHSGNTIYF.

This sequence joins TRBV5-1 and TRBJ2-2; possible D gene TRBD1, 6 bases. Germline V gene data show CDR1 as SGHRS and CDR2 as YFSETQ. This CDR3 has 18 residues. Trimming shortened V by 7 bases and J by 1 base, and 23 bases separated the two germline ends. CDR3 loop: CASHYGDPRGGNTGELFF. The CDR3 bases are TGCGCCAGCCACTATGGAGATCCCCGAGGGGGGAACACCGGGGAGCTGTTTTTT.

This sequence joins TRBV15 and TRBJ2-2; D not resolved. Per germline, CDR1 LNHNV and CDR2 YYDKDF (reference sequence). This CDR3 is 14 amino acids long. Trimming stripped 0 bases from V and 8 bases from J, with 10 bases between. The CDR3 DNA follows: TGTGCCACCAGCAGAGATCGATTCCCGGGGGAGCTGTTTTTT. Translated: CATSRDRFPGELFF.

On this clone: Within the sample, other DNA sequences also encode this same CDR3. The chain has TRBV15 and TRBJ2-2; D gene ambiguous. V was shortened by 6 bases and J by 3 bases, with 11 bases between the two germline ends. The CDR3 is 14 residues long. The germline V gene has CDR1 LNHNV and CDR2 YYDKDF (reference sequence). The DNA of the CDR3 is TGTGCCACCAGGACCGACACCTACACCGGGGAGCTGTTTTTT. This codes for CATRTDTYTGELFF.

V is TRBV9 and J is TRBJ2-5; tentative D call: TRBD1 (6 bases). CDR3 length: 14 residues. V gave up 4 bases and J gave up 5 bases, with 15 bases separating them. In germline, CDR1 is SGDLS, CDR2 YYNGEE. The CDR3 loop is CASSLGQDLETQYF. DNA for the CDR3: TGTGCCAGCAGCCTGGGACAAGACCTTGAGACCCAGTACTTC.

With regard to this clone: This same CDR3 is encoded by further DNA sequences in the sample. The chain joins TRBV30 to TRBJ1-2; D not certain. This CDR3 comprises 11 residues. Germline V gene sequence: CDR1 GTSNPN, CDR2 SVGIG (reference sequence). V was trimmed by 0 bases and J by 8 bases, leaving 7 bases between them. The CDR3 DNA sequence: TGTGCCTGGAGTGTCCCGGGAGGCTACACCTTC. Its protein product is CAWSVPGGYTF.

This rearrangement joins TRBV5-1 to TRBJ2-7, with unresolved D. Trimming shortened V by 6 bases and J by 2 bases, and 18 bases separated the two germline ends. This CDR3 is built from 15 residues. Germline V gene sequence: CDR1 SGHRS, CDR2 YFSETQ. The CDR3 coding sequence is TGCGCCAGCACCGCTGGGGTTGGGGTTGCCTACGAGCAGTACTTC. This translates into CASTAGVGVAYEQYF.

This sequence joins TRBV5-1 and TRBJ2-7, with D possibly matching TRBD1 (6 bases). Trimming pared 5 bases from V and 4 bases from J, leaving 13 bases between. The CDR3 sequence is 13 residues long. CDR1 and CDR2 (germline): SGHRS, YFSETQ. CDR3 amino acids: CASSSGVGYEQYF. CDR3 in DNA: TGCGCCAGCAGTTCAGGGGTGGGGTACGAGCAGTACTTC.

In the case of this clone: The sample carries other DNA sequences with the same CDR3. The rearrangement uses TRBV30 and TRBJ2-3, with a possible D match to TRBD2 (6 bases). Germline CDR1 is GTSNPN and CDR2 is SVGIG (reference sequence). The germline V and J ends were trimmed by 3 bases and 0 bases, with 7 bases remaining between them. The CDR3 spans 13 residues. CDR3 loop: CAWSAGSTDTQYF. The DNA for the CDR3 is TGTGCCTGGAGCGCGGGGAGCACAGATACGCAGTATTTT.

The chain uses TRBV7-9 and TRBJ1-4; 7 bases map to TRBD1. The CDR3 covers 14 residues. CDR1 and CDR2 from the germline V gene are SEHNR and FQNEAQ (reference sequence). V shed 4 bases and J 6 bases; nucleotides not matched to a gene: 5. The chain's CDR3 is CASSSNTGDEKLFF. The CDR3 DNA is TGTGCCAGCAGCTCTAACACAGGGGATGAAAAACTGTTTTTT.

The V gene is TRBV4-2, the J gene TRBJ2-1; 7 bases are a match to TRBD2. The CDR3 consists of 17 residues. Germline-derived CDR1 and CDR2 are LGHNA and YNFKEQ. V shed 5 bases and J 7 bases; nucleotides not matched to a gene: 17. The CDR3 DNA sequence: TGTGCCAGCAGCTCAATCGGGACTAACTCAAGAGGGAATGAGCAGTTCTTC. Translation: CASSSIGTNSRGNEQFF.

This chain joins TRBV7-2 and TRBJ1-3; 7 positions agree with TRBD1. There are 13 residues in the CDR3. The V and J ends lost 5 bases and 5 bases, in that order; junction bases with no gene match: 3. From germline, CDR1 is SGHTA and CDR2 FQGNSA. CDR3 protein: CASSTGVRNTIYF. Here the CDR3 DNA reads TGTGCCAGCAGCACAGGGGTGCGAAACACCATATATTTT.

This clone was observed a single time. The V and J genes are TRBV9 and TRBJ2-6; D is unclear. Per the germline V gene, CDR1 is SGDLS and CDR2 is YYNGEE. CDR3 length: 18 amino acids. Trimming removed 4 bases at V and 0 bases at J, with 17 bases between. CDR3 loop: CASSQTRTSFSGANVLTF. The CDR3 nucleotides read TGTGCCAGCAGCCAAACAAGGACGTCGTTCTCTGGGGCCAACGTCCTGACTTTC.

For the CDR3, the DNA is TGTGCCAGCAGCTTAAAGAGCAAGAACACCGGGGAGCTGTTTTTT. Translation: CASSLKSKNTGELFF. The chain combines TRBV7-3 with TRBJ2-2; no firm D call. V dropped 1 base and J dropped 1 base, with 7 bases sitting between them. In germline, CDR1 is SGHTA, CDR2 FQGTGA. CDR3 length: 15 residues. The full variable domain, its missing parts supplied by reference TRBV7-3 and TRBJ2-2, is GAGVSQTPSNKVTEKGKYVELRCDPISGHTALYWYRQSLGQGPEFLIYFQGTGAADDSGLPNDRFFAVRPEGSVSTLKIQRTERGDSAVYLCASSLKSKNTGELFFGEGSRLTVL.